The 12 T cell receptor beta chains in this list originate from one sample, sequenced in a study of T cell responses to AZD1222 COVID-19 vaccine. Some clones are missing from TCRdb's copy, which holds only in-frame ones; the method was immunoSEQ multiplex PCR. Among about 150,000 clones, 70% to 90% were seen once, and the ten largest hold around 0.99%. This sample comprised peripheral blood, obtained 28 days after the second AZD1222 dose. The receptors come from an adult who received the AZD1222 COVID-19 vaccine.

Concerning this clone: Compared with germline, one end of the junction differs, possibly owing to a read error. CDR3 region: CASSPTGARTDTQYF. The CDR3 DNA reads as TGCGCCAGCAGCCCGACCGGGGCCCGCACGGATACGCAGTATTTT. The chain combines TRBV4-1 with TRBJ2-3, with D tentatively TRBD1 or TRBD2 (5 bases each). The germline V gene encodes CDR1 MGHRA and CDR2 YSYEKL. The CDR3 consists of 15 residues.

The gene calls are TRBV5-4 and TRBJ2-5; D is ambiguous. V lost 1 base, J lost 5 bases, and 9 bases lay in between. CDR1 is SGHNT, CDR2 YYREEE, per germline (reference sequence). The CDR3 is 13 residues long. The CDR3 spells CASSLLGRETQYF. CDR3 bases: TGTGCCAGCAGCTTGCTTGGTAGGGAGACCCAGTACTTC. Based on the CDR3 plus reference TRBV5-4 and TRBJ2-5, the full variable domain is ETGVTQSPTHLIKTRGQQVTLRCSSQSGHNTVSWYQQALGQGPQFIFQYYREEENGRGNFPPRFSGLQFPNYSSELNVNALELDDSALYLCASSLLGRETQYFGPGTRLLVL.

The chain is built from TRBV2 and TRBJ1-1; no reliable D call. Deletions cut 10 bases from V and 5 bases from J, with 11 bases between. Germline loops: CDR1 SNHLY, CDR2 FYNNEI. CDR3 length: 11 amino acids. The CDR3: CATRFGTEAFF. CDR3 nucleotide sequence: TGTGCCACCAGATTTGGGACTGAAGCTTTCTTT.

The chain joins TRBV4-2 to TRBJ1-6; D not certain. CDR1 is LGHNA, CDR2 YNFKEQ, per germline. V lost 4 bases, J lost 7 bases, and 11 bases lay in between. The CDR3 runs 14 residues. The CDR3 region is CASSPRTGNSPLHF. In DNA form, the CDR3 reads TGTGCCAGCAGCCCCAGGACTGGGAATTCACCCCTCCACTTT.

V and J are TRBV12-3 or TRBV12-4 and TRBJ1-5, with 9 bases identical to TRBD1. The CDR3 spans 13 residues. After removal of 5 bases from V and 5 bases from J, the junction contained 1 base not matched to a gene. CDR3: CASSRTGDQPQHF. The CDR3 DNA reads as TGTGCCAGCAGTCGGACAGGGGATCAGCCCCAGCATTTT.

This rearrangement joins TRBV2 to TRBJ1-1; D is perhaps TRBD1 (5 bases). V was trimmed by 5 bases and J by 5 bases, leaving 9 bases between them. Germline V lookup: CDR1 SNHLY, CDR2 FYNNEI. The CDR3 is 12 residues long. The CDR3 DNA reads as TGTGCCAGCAGTCAGGGAACGACTGAAGCTTTCTTT. Translating it yields CASSQGTTEAFF.

V and J are TRBV19 and TRBJ1-1; D unresolved. From germline, CDR1 is LNHDA and CDR2 SQIVND (reference sequence). Between the trimmed V and J ends, which lost 6 bases and 3 bases, there was a span of 5 bases. CDR3 size: 11 residues. In DNA, the CDR3 is TGTGCCAGTAGGGAGGACACTGAAGCTTTCTTT. Amino acid sequence: CASREDTEAFF.

The chain couples TRBV3-1 (or the pseudogene TRBV3-2) to TRBJ1-1; 7 positions match TRBD1. This CDR3 is built from 13 residues. Trimming took 0 bases from V and 11 from J; bases not matched to a gene: 6. CDR1 is LGHDT, CDR2 YNNKEL, per germline (reference sequence). CDR3 residues: CASSQEDRVGAFF. For the CDR3, the DNA is TGTGCCAGCAGCCAAGAAGACAGGGTCGGGGCTTTCTTT.

CDR3 sequence (DNA): TGTGCCAGCAGAAGGACAGGAGCCACCTATGGCTACACCTTC. Protein sequence: CASRRTGATYGYTF. This chain uses TRBV6-5 with TRBJ1-2; 7 bases line up with TRBD1. Per the germline V gene, CDR1 is MNHEY and CDR2 is SVGAGI. CDR3 length: 14 residues. The trim removed 6 bases at V and 4 bases at J, leaving 8 bases unmatched.

This rearrangement joins TRBV13 to TRBJ2-2, with D unclear. CDR1 and CDR2 from the germline V gene are PRHDT and FYEKMQ (reference sequence). Trimming pared 0 bases from V and 3 bases from J, leaving 11 bases between. CDR3 length equals 16 residues. For the CDR3, the DNA is TGTGCCAGCAGCTTAGGCTCCGGCACGGACACCGGGGAGCTGTTTTTT. It encodes CASSLGSGTDTGELFF.

The chain couples TRBV5-6 to TRBJ1-5; no firm D call. V shed 0 bases and J shed 0 bases, with 7 bases lying between them. The CDR3 covers 15 residues. The V gene's germline CDR1 is SGHDT and CDR2 YYEEEE. The CDR3, as DNA: TGTGCCAGCAGCTTGGTCGGGGATAGCAATCAGCCCCAGCATTTT. Encoded protein: CASSLVGDSNQPQHF.

The V call is TRBV2, the J call TRBJ2-7, with D tentatively TRBD1 (6 bases). The CDR3 is 14 residues long. Germline lookup yields CDR1 SNHLY and CDR2 FYNNEI. The V end was cut by 5 bases, the J end by 4 bases, with 15 bases between. CDR3 protein: CASSSAGVIYEQYF. As DNA, the CDR3 is TGTGCCAGCAGTTCGGCAGGGGTTATATACGAGCAGTACTTC.